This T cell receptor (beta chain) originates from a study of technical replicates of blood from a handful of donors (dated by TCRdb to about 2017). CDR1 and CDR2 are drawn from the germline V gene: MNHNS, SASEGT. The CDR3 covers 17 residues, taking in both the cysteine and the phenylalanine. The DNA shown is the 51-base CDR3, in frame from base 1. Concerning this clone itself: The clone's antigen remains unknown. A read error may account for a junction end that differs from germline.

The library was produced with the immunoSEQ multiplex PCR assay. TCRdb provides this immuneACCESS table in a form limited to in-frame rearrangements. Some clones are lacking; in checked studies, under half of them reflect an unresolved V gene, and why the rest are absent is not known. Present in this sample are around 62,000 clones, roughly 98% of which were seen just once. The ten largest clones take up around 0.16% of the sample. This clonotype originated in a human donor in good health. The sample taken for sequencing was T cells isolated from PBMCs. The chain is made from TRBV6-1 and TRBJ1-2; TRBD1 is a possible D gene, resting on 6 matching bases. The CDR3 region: CASREGGVPSPYYGYTF. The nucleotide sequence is TGTGCCAGCAGGGAAGGGGGGGTACCGTCACCCTACTATGGCTACACCTTC.